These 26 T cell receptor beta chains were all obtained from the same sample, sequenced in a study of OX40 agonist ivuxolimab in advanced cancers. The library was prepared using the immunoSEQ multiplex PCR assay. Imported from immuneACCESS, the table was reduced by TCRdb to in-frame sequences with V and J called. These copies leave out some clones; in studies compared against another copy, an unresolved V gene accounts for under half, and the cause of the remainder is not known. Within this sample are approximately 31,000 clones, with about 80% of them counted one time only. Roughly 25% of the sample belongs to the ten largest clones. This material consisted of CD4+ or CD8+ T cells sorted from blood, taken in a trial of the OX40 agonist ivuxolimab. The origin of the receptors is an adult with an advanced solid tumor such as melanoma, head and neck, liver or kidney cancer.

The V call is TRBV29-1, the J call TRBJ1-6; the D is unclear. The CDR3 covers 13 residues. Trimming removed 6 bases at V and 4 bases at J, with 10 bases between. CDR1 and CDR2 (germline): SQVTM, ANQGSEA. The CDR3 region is CSVMWDYNSPLHF. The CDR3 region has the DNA TGCAGCGTCATGTGGGATTATAATTCACCCCTCCACTTT.

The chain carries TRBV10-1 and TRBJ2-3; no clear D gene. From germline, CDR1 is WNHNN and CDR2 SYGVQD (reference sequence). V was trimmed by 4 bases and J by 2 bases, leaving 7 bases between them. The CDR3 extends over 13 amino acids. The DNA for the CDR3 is TGCGCCAGCAGTGGTCAGATCACAGATACGCAGTATTTT. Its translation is CASSGQITDTQYF.

Written as DNA, the CDR3 is TGTGCCAGCAGCGTTCAGGGTACCGGGGAGCTGTTTTTT. As protein: CASSVQGTGELFF. This sequence joins TRBV9 and TRBJ2-2, with D possibly being TRBD1 (5 bases). Trimming cost V 2 bases and J 5 bases, with 7 bases left between them. The CDR3 has 13 amino acids. Per germline, CDR1 SGDLS and CDR2 YYNGEE.

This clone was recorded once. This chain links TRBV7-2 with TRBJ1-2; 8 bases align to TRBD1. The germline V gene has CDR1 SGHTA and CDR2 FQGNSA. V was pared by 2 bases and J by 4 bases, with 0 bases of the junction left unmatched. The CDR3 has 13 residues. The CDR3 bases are TGTGCCAGCAGCTTAACAGGGGGCTATGGCTACACCTTC. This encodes CASSLTGGYGYTF.

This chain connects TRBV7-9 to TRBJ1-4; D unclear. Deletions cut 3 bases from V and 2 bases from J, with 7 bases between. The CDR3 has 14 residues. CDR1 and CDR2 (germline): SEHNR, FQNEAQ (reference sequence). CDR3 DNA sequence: TGTGCCAGCAGCTTGGGGAATACTAATGAAAAACTGTTTTTT. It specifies CASSLGNTNEKLFF. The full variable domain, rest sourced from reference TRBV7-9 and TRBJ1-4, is DTGVSQNPRHKITKRGQNVTFRCDPISEHNRLYWYRQTLGQGPEFLTYFQNEAQLEKSRLLSDRFSAERPKGSFSTLEIQRTEQGDSAMYLCASSLGNTNEKLFFGSGTQLSVL.

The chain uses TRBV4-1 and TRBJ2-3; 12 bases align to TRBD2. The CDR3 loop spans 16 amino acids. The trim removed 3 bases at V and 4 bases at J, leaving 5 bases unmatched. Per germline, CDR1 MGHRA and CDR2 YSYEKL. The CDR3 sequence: CASSHMTSGGADTQYF. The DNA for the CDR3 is TGCGCCAGCAGCCATATGACTAGCGGGGGAGCAGATACGCAGTATTTT.

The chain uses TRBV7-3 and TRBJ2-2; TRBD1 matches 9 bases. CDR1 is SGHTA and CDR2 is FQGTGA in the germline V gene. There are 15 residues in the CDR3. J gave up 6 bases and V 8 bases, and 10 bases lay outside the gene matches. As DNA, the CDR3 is TGTGCCAGCCGAAAACGGGACAGGGCGTCCGGGGAGCTGTTTTTT. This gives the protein CASRKRDRASGELFF.

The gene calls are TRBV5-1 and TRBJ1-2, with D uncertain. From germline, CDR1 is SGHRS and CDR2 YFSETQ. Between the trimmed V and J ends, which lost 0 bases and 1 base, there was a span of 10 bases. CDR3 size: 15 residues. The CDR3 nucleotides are TGCGCCAGCAGCTTGGCGATTGGAAATAACTATGGCTACACCTTC. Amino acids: CASSLAIGNNYGYTF.

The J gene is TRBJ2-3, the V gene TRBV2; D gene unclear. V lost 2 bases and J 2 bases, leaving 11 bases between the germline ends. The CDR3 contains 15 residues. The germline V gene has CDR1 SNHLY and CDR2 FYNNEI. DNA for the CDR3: TGTGCCAGCAGTGAATCGACCCAGTACACAGATACGCAGTATTTT. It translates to CASSESTQYTDTQYF.

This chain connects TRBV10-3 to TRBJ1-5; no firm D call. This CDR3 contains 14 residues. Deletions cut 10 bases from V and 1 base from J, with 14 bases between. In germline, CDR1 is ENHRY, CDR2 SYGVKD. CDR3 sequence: CATHAGGSNQPQHF. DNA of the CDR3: TGTGCCACCCATGCGGGTGGGAGCAATCAGCCCCAGCATTTT.

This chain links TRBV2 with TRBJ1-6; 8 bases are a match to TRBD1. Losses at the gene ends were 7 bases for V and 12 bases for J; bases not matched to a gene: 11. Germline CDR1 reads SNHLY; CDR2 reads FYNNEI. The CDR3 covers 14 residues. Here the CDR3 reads CASIQGTGVRPLHF. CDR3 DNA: TGTGCCAGCATCCAAGGGACAGGAGTACGACCCCTCCACTTT.

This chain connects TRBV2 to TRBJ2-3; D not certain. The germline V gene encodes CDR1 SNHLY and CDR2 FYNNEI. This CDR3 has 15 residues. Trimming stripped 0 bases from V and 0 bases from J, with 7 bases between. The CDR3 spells CASSEARSSTDTQYF. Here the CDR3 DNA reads TGTGCCAGCAGTGAAGCGAGGTCTAGCACAGATACGCAGTATTTT.

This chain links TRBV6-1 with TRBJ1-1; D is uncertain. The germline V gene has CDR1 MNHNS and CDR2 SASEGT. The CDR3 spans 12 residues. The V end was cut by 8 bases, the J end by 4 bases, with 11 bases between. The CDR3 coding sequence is TGTGCCAGCGACTACACCGGCACTGAAGCTTTCTTT. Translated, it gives CASDYTGTEAFF.

The CDR3 DNA reads TGTGCCTGGAGTGTCGCCCGGAACACCGGGGAGCTGTTTTTT. The encoded protein is CAWSVARNTGELFF. V gene TRBV30 combines with J gene TRBJ2-2; D gene unclear. Trimming removed 0 bases at V and 1 base at J, with 6 bases between. CDR1 and CDR2 (germline): GTSNPN, SVGIG (reference sequence). This CDR3 is 14 amino acids long. Combining the CDR3 with reference TRBV30 and TRBJ2-2 gives the whole variable domain SQTIHQWPATLVQPVGSPLSLECTVEGTSNPNLYWYRQAAGRGLQLLFYSVGIGQISSEVPQNLSASRPQDRQFILSSKKLLLSDSGFYLCAWSVARNTGELFFGEGSRLTVL.

The CDR3 here is CSANLLEGNTEAFF. The CDR3, as DNA: TGCAGCGCAAACCTGTTGGAGGGGAACACTGAAGCTTTCTTT. The chain couples TRBV29-1 to TRBJ1-1, with D hard to call. Germline V gene sequence: CDR1 SQVTM, CDR2 ANQGSEA. This CDR3 is 14 amino acids long. Trimming left V 7 bases short and J 1 base short, with 16 bases between.

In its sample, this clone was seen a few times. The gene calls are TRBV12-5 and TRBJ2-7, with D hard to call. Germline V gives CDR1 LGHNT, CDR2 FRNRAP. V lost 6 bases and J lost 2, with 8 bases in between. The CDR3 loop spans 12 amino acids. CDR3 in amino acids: CASGTRAYEQYF. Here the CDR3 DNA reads TGTGCTAGTGGCACTCGGGCCTACGAGCAGTACTTC. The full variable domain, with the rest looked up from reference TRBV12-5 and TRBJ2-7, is DARVTQTPRHKVTEMGQEVTMRCQPILGHNTVFWYRQTMMQGLELLAYFRNRAPLDDSGMPKDRFSAEMPDATLATLKIQPSEPRDSAVYFCASGTRAYEQYFGPGTRLTVT.

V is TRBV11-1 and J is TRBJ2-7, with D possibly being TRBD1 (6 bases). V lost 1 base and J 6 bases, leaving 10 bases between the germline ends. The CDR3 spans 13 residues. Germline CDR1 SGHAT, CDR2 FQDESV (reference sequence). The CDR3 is CASSLGQVSEQYF. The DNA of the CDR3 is TGTGCCAGCAGCTTAGGACAGGTTAGCGAGCAGTACTTC.

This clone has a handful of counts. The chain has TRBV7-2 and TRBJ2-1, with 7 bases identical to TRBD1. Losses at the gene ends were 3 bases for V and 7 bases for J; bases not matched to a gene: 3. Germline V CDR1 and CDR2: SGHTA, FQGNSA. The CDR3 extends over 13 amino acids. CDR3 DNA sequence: TGTGCCAGCAGCTTCCAACAGGGGAATGAGCAGTTCTTC. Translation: CASSFQQGNEQFF.

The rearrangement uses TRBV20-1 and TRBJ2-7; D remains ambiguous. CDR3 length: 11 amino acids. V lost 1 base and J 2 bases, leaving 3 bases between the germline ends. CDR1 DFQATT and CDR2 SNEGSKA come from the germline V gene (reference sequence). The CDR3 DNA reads TGCAGTGCTAGAGGCGCCTACGAGCAGTACTTC. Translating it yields CSARGAYEQYF.

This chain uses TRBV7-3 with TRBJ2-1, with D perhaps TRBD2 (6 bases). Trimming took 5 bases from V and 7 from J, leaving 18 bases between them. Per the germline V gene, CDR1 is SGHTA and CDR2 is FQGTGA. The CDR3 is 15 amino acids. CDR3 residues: CASSPRYGGTNEQFF. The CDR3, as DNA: TGTGCCAGCAGCCCCAGGTATGGGGGGACGAATGAGCAGTTCTTC.

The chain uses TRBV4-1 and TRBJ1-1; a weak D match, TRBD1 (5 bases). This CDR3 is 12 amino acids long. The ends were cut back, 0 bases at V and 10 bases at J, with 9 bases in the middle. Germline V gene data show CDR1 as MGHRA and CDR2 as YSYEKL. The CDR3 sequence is CASSQDRTGAFF. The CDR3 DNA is TGCGCCAGCAGCCAAGATCGTACAGGAGCTTTCTTT.

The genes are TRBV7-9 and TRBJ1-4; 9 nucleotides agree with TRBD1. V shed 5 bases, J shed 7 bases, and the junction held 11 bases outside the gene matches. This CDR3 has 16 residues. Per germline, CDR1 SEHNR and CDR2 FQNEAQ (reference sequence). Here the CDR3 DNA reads TGTGCCAGCAGCCCGGGACAGGGAACGGCAAGTGAAAAACTGTTTTTT. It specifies CASSPGQGTASEKLFF.

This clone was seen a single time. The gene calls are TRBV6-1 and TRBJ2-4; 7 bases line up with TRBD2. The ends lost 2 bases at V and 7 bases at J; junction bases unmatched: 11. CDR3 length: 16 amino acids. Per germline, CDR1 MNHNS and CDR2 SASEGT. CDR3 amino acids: CASSEFGGFGGNIQYF. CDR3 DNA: TGTGCCAGCAGTGAATTCGGGGGATTCGGGGGGAACATTCAGTACTTC.

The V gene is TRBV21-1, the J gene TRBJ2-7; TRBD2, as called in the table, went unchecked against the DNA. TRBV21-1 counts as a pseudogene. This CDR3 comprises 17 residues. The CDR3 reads CASSKQRGAPVHYEQYF. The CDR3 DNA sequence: TGTGCCAGCAGCAAACAGCGGGGGGCCCCCGTTCACTACGAGCAGTACTTC.

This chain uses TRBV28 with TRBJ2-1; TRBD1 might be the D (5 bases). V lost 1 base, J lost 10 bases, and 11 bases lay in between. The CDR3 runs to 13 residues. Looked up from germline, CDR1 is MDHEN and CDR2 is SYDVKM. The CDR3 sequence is CASSLFTREEQFF. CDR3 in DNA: TGTGCCAGCAGTTTATTTACCAGGGAAGAGCAGTTCTTC. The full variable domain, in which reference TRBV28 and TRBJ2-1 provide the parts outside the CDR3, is DVKVTQSSRYLVKRTGEKVFLECVQDMDHENMFWYRQDPGLGLRLIYFSYDVKMKEKGDIPEGYSVSREKKERFSLILESASTNQTSMYLCASSLFTREEQFFGPGTRLTVL.

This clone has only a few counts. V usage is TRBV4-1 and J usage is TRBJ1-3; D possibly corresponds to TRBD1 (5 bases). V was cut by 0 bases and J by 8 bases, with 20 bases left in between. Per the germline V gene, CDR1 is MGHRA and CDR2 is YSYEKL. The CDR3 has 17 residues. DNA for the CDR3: TGCGCCAGCAGCCAAGACTCCGGTCGCAGGGCGGGCTACACCATATATTTT. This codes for CASSQDSGRRAGYTIYF.